The T cell receptor (beta chain) under discussion was sequenced for a study of T cell repertoires in cytomegalovirus infection. Turning to the study itself: CMV epitopes, recently identified HLA-C-restricted and well-studied HLA-B-restricted, were used. Public TCR beta signatures marked donors with CMV infection and the matching HLA.

On this clonotype itself: The target antigen is unknown.

General study results and limits: Summed public TCR beta family frequency identified CMV carriers bearing the relevant HLA. CMV-specific TCR beta clonotypes restricted by HLA-C were the ones dominating the ex vivo response.

With V trimmed by 5 bases and J by 2 bases, 6 bases remained unmatched. This CDR3 contains 15 residues. From germline, CDR1 is MNHNS and CDR2 SASEGT. TCRdb re-derived calls from the reads in MiXCR, one entry per CDR3 protein. The sample includes about 830,000 distinct CDR3 sequences, less than 35% seen only once; the top ten take around 11%. The starting material was cultured CD8+ T cells from PBMCs, obtained from culture after CMV antigen stimulation. The clonotype originates from a human donor in good health (CMV status not recorded). Some clones in this sample may be carry-over from other donors' samples. The chain links TRBV6-1 to TRBJ1-3, with 7 bases matching TRBD1. The CDR3 is CASSLARGPGNTIYF. CDR3 DNA sequence: TGTGCCAGCAGTTTGGCAAGGGGGCCTGGAAACACCATATATTTT.